The 18 T cell receptor beta chains listed next were all sequenced from one sample in a study of PD-L1 blockade in urothelial cancer. TCRdb's table, derived via immunoSEQ multiplex PCR, lists solely in-frame clones and lacks some. The sample contains roughly 120,000 clones, approximately 90% of which appear only once. Time point in this sample: peripheral blood 6 weeks after treatment start. The material was PBMCs, obtained around atezolizumab (anti-PD-L1) treatment. Receptor source: a man between 60 and 75 years old with urothelial cancer.

The rearrangement joins TRBV7-2 to TRBJ2-7; no definite D call. This CDR3 contains 15 residues. V lost 3 bases to trimming and J lost 4 bases, with 16 bases between them. Germline CDR1 reads SGHTA; CDR2 reads FQGNSA. DNA of the CDR3: TGTGCCAGCAGCTTGTTCCCGAGGCAGCCATACGAGCAGTACTTC. Translation: CASSLFPRQPYEQYF.

The rearrangement uses TRBV5-8 and TRBJ1-1; unclear D gene. V was trimmed by 1 base and J by 2 bases, leaving 9 bases between them. The CDR3 runs to 14 residues. Germline loops: CDR1 SGHTS, CDR2 YDEGEE. In DNA form, the CDR3 reads TGTGCCAGCAGCTTGTGGCAGGCCAACACTGAAGCTTTCTTT. Translating gives CASSLWQANTEAFF.

The chain is built from TRBV9 and TRBJ1-5, with 9 positions matching TRBD1. Germline V gene data show CDR1 as SGDLS and CDR2 as YYNGEE. This CDR3 spans 13 amino acids. The junction had 4 bases not matched to a gene; V was cut back by 5 bases and J by 7 bases. The CDR3 DNA reads as TGTGCCAGCAGTGCGACAGGGGGGCAGCCCCAGCATTTT. It is translated as CASSATGGQPQHF.

Written as DNA, the CDR3 is TGTGCCAGCAGCTTGTTAAGCGGGGGGGCCTACGAGCAGTACTTC. This encodes CASSLLSGGAYEQYF. V gene TRBV11-2 combines with J gene TRBJ2-7, with 10 positions matching TRBD2. This CDR3 has 15 residues. With 3 bases clipped from V and 2 bases from J, the junction kept 4 bases outside the gene matches. The germline V gene encodes CDR1 SGHAT and CDR2 FQNNGV.

This chain connects TRBV7-2 to TRBJ2-1, with D unresolved. Germline V gives CDR1 SGHTA, CDR2 FQGNSA. Trimming removed 4 bases at V and 0 bases at J, with 10 bases between. The CDR3 is made up of 15 amino acids. The CDR3 nucleotides are TGTGCCAGCAGCTATGCGAGATTCTCCTACAATGAGCAGTTCTTC. It encodes CASSYARFSYNEQFF.

Turning to this clone: Within the sample, other DNA sequences also encode this same CDR3. The chain combines TRBV5-1 with TRBJ2-3; 9 bases agree with TRBD1. The junction had 3 bases not matched to a gene; V was cut back by 4 bases and J by 3 bases. The germline V gene encodes CDR1 SGHRS and CDR2 YFSETQ. The CDR3 is 14 amino acids. The CDR3 reads CASSIGQGTDTQYF. The CDR3, as DNA: TGCGCCAGCAGCATTGGACAGGGGACAGATACGCAGTATTTT.

V is TRBV5-1 and J is TRBJ1-4, with a possible D match to TRBD1 (6 bases). Germline assignment: CDR1 SGHRS and CDR2 YFSETQ. The CDR3 extends over 16 amino acids. V lost 4 bases and J 1 base, leaving 14 bases between the germline ends. The CDR3 protein is CASSPSGVVTNEKLFF. CDR3 bases: TGCGCCAGCAGCCCCTCAGGGGTTGTAACTAATGAAAAACTGTTTTTT.

This clone was detected only once. This sequence joins TRBV7-9 and TRBJ2-7; TRBD2 is a possible D gene (5 bases). Per the germline V gene, CDR1 is SEHNR and CDR2 is FQNEAQ (reference sequence). The length of the CDR3 is 15 residues. Trimming removed 1 base from V and 3 bases from J, with 13 bases in between. The CDR3 nucleotides read TGTGCCAGCAGCTTAGTATCGGGAAAAGTCTACGAGCAGTACTTC. Protein sequence: CASSLVSGKVYEQYF.

The chain has TRBV10-1 and TRBJ2-3, with 9 positions matching TRBD1. This CDR3 has 15 residues. Per the germline V gene, CDR1 is WNHNN and CDR2 is SYGVQD (reference sequence). V lost 3 bases, J lost 3 bases, and 4 bases stayed unmatched. CDR3 nucleotides: TGCGCCAGCAGTGATCGGGGGACAGGGACAGATACGCAGTATTTT. Translated, it gives CASSDRGTGTDTQYF.

The gene calls are TRBV6-1 and TRBJ2-5; TRBD2 aligns across 9 bases. CDR1 MNHNS and CDR2 SASEGT come from the germline V gene. CDR3 length equals 15 residues. Unmatched junction bases numbered 4, after V lost 5 bases and J lost 0 bases. The chain's CDR3 is CASSLSGGYQETQYF. CDR3 in DNA: TGTGCCAGCAGTCTCAGCGGGGGGTACCAAGAGACCCAGTACTTC.

CDR3 nucleotides: TGTGCCAGCAGCAGTCGGGGGGCCGGGGAGCTGTTTTTT. It specifies CASSSRGAGELFF. The chain recombines TRBV9 with TRBJ2-2; 7 nucleotides line up with TRBD2. Losses at the gene ends were 4 bases for V and 6 bases for J; bases not matched to a gene: 3. CDR1 and CDR2 from the germline V gene are SGDLS and YYNGEE. The CDR3 contains 13 residues.

This chain uses TRBV4-1 with TRBJ2-2, with 7 positions matching TRBD1. This CDR3 is built from 16 residues. CDR1 and CDR2 from the germline V gene are MGHRA and YSYEKL. The J segment lost 1 base and the V segment lost 0 bases, leaving 2 bases of the junction unmatched. The CDR3 DNA reads TGCGCCAGCAGCCAAGATCGGACAGGGAACACCGGGGAGCTGTTTTTT. Translated, it gives CASSQDRTGNTGELFF.

The gene calls are TRBV7-2 and TRBJ2-7, with D perhaps matching TRBD2 (6 bases). Germline V CDR1 and CDR2: SGHTA, FQGNSA. V dropped 5 bases and J dropped 0 bases, with 14 bases sitting between them. The CDR3 spans 15 residues. This CDR3 is CASSLRRSGSYEQYF. CDR3 coding DNA: TGTGCCAGCAGCCTCCGACGTAGCGGCTCCTACGAGCAGTACTTC.

This chain connects TRBV7-9 to TRBJ2-5; tentatively, D is TRBD2 (5 bases). This CDR3 comprises 15 residues. Trimming took 1 base from V and 5 from J, leaving 14 bases between them. Per the germline V gene, CDR1 is SEHNR and CDR2 is FQNEAQ (reference sequence). The CDR3 loop reads CASSLGSLAWETQYF. The CDR3 DNA sequence: TGTGCCAGCAGCTTAGGCTCGTTAGCGTGGGAGACCCAGTACTTC. The full variable domain, completed using reference TRBV7-9 and TRBJ2-5, is DTGVSQNPRHKITKRGQNVTFRCDPISEHNRLYWYRQTLGQGPEFLTYFQNEAQLEKSRLLSDRFSAERPKGSFSTLEIQRTEQGDSAMYLCASSLGSLAWETQYFGPGTRLLVL.

The V call is TRBV4-3, the J call TRBJ2-1; 10 nucleotides agree with TRBD2. Germline V lookup: CDR1 LGHNA, CDR2 YSLEER. The J segment lost 4 bases and the V segment lost 0 bases, leaving 3 bases of the junction unmatched. There are 16 residues in the CDR3. CDR3 nucleotides: TGCGCCAGCAGCCAAGATCCTAGCGGGAGATACAATGAGCAGTTCTTC. Its translation is CASSQDPSGRYNEQFF.

V usage is TRBV5-4 and J usage is TRBJ2-2; tentatively, D is TRBD2 (6 bases). Trimming cost V 0 bases and J 4 bases, with 10 bases left between them. Germline loops: CDR1 SGHNT, CDR2 YYREEE (reference sequence). There are 15 residues in the CDR3. This CDR3 is CASSLVGLSTGELFF. The DNA of the CDR3 is TGTGCCAGCAGCTTGGTGGGACTCAGCACCGGGGAGCTGTTTTTT.

The V and J genes are TRBV28 and TRBJ2-7, with TRBD1 identical over 10 bases. V shed 4 bases and J 3 bases; nucleotides not matched to a gene: 3. The CDR3 is 14 residues long. Germline assignment: CDR1 MDHEN and CDR2 SYDVKM. Here the CDR3 reads CASSSRDRGYEQYF. The DNA of the CDR3 is TGTGCCAGCAGTTCCCGGGACAGGGGCTACGAGCAGTACTTC. The full variable domain, in which reference TRBV28 and TRBJ2-7 provide the parts outside the CDR3, is DVKVTQSSRYLVKRTGEKVFLECVQDMDHENMFWYRQDPGLGLRLIYFSYDVKMKEKGDIPEGYSVSREKKERFSLILESASTNQTSMYLCASSSRDRGYEQYFGPGTRLTVT.

The chain couples TRBV10-3 to TRBJ2-3; TRBD1 matches at 9 bases. Per the germline V gene, CDR1 is ENHRY and CDR2 is SYGVKD. The CDR3 extends over 14 amino acids. V was pared by 2 bases and J by 3 bases, with 0 bases of the junction left unmatched. CDR3 in amino acids: CAISEGQGTDTQYF. The CDR3 coding sequence is TGTGCCATCAGTGAGGGACAGGGGACAGATACGCAGTATTTT.